This entry concerns a single T cell receptor beta chain. The protocol was immunoSEQ multiplex PCR, while the TCRdb copy is restricted to in-frame clones and leaves out a portion. The sample contains a few hundred thousand clones, less than 85% of which appear only once. This specimen belongs to a study of blood T cell repertoires in COVID-19. Germline CDR1 and CDR2: MGHRA and YSYEKL. V gave up 4 bases and J gave up 6 bases, with 16 bases separating them. This CDR3 region has 14 residues. Material for sequencing was PBMCs or T cells enriched from blood (not recorded which). The TCR was taken from a man aged 40-50 years who had recovered from COVID-19. The genes are TRBV4-1 and TRBJ2-7; possible D gene TRBD2, 6 bases. In DNA, the CDR3 is TGCGCCAGCAGCCTCTCTGGGGGGACGTTCGAGCAGTACTTC. It translates to CASSLSGGTFEQYF.